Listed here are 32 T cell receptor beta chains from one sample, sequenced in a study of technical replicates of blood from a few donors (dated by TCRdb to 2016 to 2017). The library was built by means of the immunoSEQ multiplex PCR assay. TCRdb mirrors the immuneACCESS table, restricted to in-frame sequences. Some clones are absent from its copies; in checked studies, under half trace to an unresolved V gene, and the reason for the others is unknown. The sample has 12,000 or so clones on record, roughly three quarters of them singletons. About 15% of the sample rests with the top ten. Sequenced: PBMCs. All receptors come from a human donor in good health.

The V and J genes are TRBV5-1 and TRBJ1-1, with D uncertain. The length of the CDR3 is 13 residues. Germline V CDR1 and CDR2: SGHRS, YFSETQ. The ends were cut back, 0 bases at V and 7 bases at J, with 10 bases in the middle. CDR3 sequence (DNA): TGCGCCAGCAGCTTGGCGGGGTGGAGTGAAGCTTTCTTT. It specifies CASSLAGWSEAFF.

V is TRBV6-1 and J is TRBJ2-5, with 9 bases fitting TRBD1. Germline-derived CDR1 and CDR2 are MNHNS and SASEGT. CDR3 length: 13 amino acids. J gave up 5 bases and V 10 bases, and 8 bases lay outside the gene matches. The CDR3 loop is CANQQGAGETQYF. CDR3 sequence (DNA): TGTGCCAACCAACAGGGGGCTGGGGAGACCCAGTACTTC.

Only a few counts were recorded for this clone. The CDR3 bases are TGTGCCTGGAGTTTAACAGGGGATTGGAACTATGGCTACACCTTC. As protein: CAWSLTGDWNYGYTF. The chain combines TRBV30 with TRBJ1-2; 7 positions agree with TRBD1. The germline V gene encodes CDR1 GTSNPN and CDR2 SVGIG (reference sequence). This CDR3 has 15 residues. With V trimmed by 2 bases and J by 2 bases, 8 bases remained unmatched.

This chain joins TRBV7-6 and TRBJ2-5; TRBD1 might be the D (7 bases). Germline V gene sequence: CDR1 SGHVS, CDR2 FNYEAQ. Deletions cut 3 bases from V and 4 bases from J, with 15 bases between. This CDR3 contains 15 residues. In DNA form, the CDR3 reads TGTGCCAGCAGCTTCCGGACAGGAGGGTCAGAGACCCAGTACTTC. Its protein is CASSFRTGGSETQYF.

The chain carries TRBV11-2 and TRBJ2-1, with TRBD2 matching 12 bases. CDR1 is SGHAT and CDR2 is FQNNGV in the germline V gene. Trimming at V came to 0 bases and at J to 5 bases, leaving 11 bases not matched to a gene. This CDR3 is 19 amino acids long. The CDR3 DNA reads TGTGCCAGCAGCTTAGATCGGGGGCTAGCGGGAGGGTGGGACAATGAGCAGTTCTTC. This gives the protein CASSLDRGLAGGWDNEQFF.

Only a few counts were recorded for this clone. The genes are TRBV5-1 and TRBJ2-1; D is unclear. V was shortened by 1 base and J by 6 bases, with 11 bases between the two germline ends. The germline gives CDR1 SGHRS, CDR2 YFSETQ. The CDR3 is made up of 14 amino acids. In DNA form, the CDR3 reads TGCGCCAGCAGCTTGCCGGAGTCTTTCAATGAGCAGTTCTTC. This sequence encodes CASSLPESFNEQFF. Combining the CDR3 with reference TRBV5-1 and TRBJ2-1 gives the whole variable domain KAGVTQTPRYLIKTRGQQVTLSCSPISGHRSVSWYQQTPGQGLQFLFEYFSETQRNKGNFPGRFSGRQFSNSRSEMNVSTLELGDSALYLCASSLPESFNEQFFGPGTRLTVL.

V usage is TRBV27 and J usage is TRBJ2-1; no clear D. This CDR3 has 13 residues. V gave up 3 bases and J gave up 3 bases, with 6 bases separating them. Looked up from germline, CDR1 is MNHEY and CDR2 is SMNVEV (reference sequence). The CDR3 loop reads CASSFQNYNEQFF. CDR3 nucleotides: TGTGCCAGCAGTTTCCAGAACTACAATGAGCAGTTCTTC.

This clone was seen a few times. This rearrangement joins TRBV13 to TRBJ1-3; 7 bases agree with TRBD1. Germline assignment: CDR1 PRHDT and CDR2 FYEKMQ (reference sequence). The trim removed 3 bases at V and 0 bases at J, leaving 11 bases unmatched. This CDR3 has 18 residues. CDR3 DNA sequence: TGTGCCAGCAGCTTGGACAGGACCCTACTAGCCTCTGGAAACACCATATATTTT. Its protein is CASSLDRTLLASGNTIYF.

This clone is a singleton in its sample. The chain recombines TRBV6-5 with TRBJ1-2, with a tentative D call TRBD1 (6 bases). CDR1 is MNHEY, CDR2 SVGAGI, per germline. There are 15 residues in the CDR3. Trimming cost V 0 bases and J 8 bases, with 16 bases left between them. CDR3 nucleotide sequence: TGTGCCAGCAGTTACTCCGGCCAGGGGAGTAGAGGCTACACCTTC. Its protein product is CASSYSGQGSRGYTF.

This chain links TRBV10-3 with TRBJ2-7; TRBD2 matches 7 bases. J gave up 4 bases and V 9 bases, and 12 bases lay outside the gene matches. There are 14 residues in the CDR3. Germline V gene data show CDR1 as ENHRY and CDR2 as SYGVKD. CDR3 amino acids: CAIGMAGAVYEQYF. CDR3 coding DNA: TGTGCCATAGGAATGGCGGGAGCTGTATACGAGCAGTACTTC.

The chain's CDR3 is CVLDRGLEQYF. The CDR3 coding sequence is TGTGTTCTGGACAGGGGTTTGGAGCAGTACTTC. The chain links TRBV30 to TRBJ2-7; 9 bases line up with TRBD1. The V gene's germline CDR1 is GTSNPN and CDR2 SVGIG (reference sequence). The CDR3 totals 11 residues. The full variable domain, rest sourced from reference TRBV30 and TRBJ2-7, is SQTIHQWPATLVQPVGSPLSLECTVEGTSNPNLYWYRQAAGRGLQLLFYSVGIGQISSEVPQNLSASRPQDRQFILSSKKLLLSDSGFYLCVLDRGLEQYFGPGTRLTVT.

This chain's CDR3 is CASSEGLRGYEQYF. The DNA of the CDR3 is TGTGCCAGCAGTGAAGGCCTGAGGGGGTACGAGCAGTACTTC. The chain couples TRBV2 to TRBJ2-7; tentative D call: TRBD1 (6 bases). This CDR3 has 14 residues. Germline V gene lookup returns CDR1 SNHLY and CDR2 FYNNEI. V shed 1 base and J shed 4 bases, with 11 bases lying between them.

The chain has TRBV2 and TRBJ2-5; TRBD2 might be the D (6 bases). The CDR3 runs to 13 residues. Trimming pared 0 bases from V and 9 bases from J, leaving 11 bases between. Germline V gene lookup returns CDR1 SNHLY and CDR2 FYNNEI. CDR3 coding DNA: TGTGCCAGCAGTGAAGCGACCGGGGGTGCCCAGTACTTC. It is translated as CASSEATGGAQYF.

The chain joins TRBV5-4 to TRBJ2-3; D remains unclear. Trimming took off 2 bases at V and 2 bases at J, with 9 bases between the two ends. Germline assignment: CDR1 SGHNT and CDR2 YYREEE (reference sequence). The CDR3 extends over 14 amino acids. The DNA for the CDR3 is TGTGCCAGCAGCTTAAGAGAGATCACAGATACGCAGTATTTT. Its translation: CASSLREITDTQYF.

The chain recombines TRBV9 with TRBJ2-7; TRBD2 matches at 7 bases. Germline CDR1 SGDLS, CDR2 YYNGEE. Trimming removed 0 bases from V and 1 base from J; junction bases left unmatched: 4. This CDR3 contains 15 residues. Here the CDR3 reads CASSVGGEGSYEQYF. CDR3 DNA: TGTGCCAGCAGCGTAGGGGGGGAGGGATCCTACGAGCAGTACTTC.

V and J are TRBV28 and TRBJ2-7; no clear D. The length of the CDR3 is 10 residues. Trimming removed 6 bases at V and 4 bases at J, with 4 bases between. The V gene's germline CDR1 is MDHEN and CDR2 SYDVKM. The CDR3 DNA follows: TGTGCCAGCAGGCGGTACGAGCAGTACTTC. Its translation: CASRRYEQYF.

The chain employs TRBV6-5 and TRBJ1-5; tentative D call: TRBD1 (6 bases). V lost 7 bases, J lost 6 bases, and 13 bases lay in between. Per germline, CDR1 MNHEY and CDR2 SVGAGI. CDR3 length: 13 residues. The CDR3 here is CASKLRGGQPQHF. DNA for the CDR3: TGTGCCAGCAAGTTAAGGGGGGGTCAGCCCCAGCATTTT.

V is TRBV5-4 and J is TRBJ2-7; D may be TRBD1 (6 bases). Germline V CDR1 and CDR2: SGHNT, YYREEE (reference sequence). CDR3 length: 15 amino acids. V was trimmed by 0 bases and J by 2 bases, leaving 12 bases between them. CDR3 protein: CASSLGSGDPYEQYF. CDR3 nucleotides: TGTGCCAGCAGCTTGGGGTCAGGGGACCCCTACGAGCAGTACTTC.

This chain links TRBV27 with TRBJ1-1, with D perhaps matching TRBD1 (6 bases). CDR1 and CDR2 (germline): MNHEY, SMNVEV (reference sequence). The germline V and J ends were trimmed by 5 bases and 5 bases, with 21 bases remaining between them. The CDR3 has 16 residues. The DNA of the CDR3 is TGTGCCAGCAGTCCACTCGAGGGGGGGGCGAGGACTGAAGCTTTCTTT. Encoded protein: CASSPLEGGARTEAFF.

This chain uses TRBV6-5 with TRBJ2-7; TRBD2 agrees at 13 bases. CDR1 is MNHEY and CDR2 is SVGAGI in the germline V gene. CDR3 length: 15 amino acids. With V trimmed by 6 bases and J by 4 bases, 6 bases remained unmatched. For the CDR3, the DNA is TGTGCCAGCAGGACCGGGACTAGCGGGAATTACGAGCAGTACTTC. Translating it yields CASRTGTSGNYEQYF.

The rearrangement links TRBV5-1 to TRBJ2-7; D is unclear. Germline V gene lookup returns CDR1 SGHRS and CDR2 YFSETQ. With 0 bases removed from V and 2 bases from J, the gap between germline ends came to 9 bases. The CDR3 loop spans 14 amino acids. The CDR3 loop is CASSLGPGTYEQYF. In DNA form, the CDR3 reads TGCGCCAGCAGCTTGGGTCCAGGAACCTACGAGCAGTACTTC.

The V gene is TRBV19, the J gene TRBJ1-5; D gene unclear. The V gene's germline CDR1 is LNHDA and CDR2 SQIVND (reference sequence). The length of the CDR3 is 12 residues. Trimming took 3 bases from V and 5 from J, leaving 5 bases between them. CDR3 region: CASSISDQPQHF. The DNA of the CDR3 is TGTGCCAGTAGTATTTCCGATCAGCCCCAGCATTTT.

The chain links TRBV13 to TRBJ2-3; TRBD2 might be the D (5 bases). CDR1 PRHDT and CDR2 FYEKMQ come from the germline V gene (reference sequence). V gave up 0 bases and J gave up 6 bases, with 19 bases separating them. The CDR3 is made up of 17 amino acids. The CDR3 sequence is CASSLGPDSGLKDTQYF. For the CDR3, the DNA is TGTGCCAGCAGCTTAGGTCCGGACTCAGGTTTGAAGGATACGCAGTATTTT.

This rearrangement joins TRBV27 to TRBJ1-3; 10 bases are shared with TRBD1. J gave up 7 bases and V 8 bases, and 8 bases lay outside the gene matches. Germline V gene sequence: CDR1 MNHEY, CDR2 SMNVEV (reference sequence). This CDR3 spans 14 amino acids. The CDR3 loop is CASGRDRGFNTIYF. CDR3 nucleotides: TGTGCCAGCGGCCGGGACAGGGGTTTCAACACCATATATTTT.

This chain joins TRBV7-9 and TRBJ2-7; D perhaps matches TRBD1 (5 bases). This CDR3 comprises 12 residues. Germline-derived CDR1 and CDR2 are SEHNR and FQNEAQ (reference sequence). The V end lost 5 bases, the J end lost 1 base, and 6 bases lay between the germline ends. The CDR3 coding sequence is TGTGCCAGCAGCAGGGGTTCCTACGAGCAGTACTTC. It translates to CASSRGSYEQYF.

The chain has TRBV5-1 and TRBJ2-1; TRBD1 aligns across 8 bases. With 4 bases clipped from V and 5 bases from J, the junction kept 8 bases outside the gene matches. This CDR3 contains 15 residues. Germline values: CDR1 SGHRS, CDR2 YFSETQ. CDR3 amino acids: CASSAGTGSHNEQFF. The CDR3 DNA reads TGCGCCAGCAGCGCCGGGACAGGATCCCACAATGAGCAGTTCTTC.

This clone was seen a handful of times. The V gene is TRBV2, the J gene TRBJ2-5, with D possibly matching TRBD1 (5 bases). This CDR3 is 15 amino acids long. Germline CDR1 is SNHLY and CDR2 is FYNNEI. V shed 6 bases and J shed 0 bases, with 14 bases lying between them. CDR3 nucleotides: TGTGCCAGCAGGGTAGACAGCCTAAACCAAGAGACCCAGTACTTC. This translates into CASRVDSLNQETQYF.

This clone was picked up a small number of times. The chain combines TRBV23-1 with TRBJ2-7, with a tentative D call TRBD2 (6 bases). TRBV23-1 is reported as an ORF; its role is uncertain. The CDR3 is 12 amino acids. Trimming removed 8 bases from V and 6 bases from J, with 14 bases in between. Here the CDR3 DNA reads TGCGCCAGCCGGGAGAGGGGAGGCGAGCAGTACTTC. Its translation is CASRERGGEQYF.

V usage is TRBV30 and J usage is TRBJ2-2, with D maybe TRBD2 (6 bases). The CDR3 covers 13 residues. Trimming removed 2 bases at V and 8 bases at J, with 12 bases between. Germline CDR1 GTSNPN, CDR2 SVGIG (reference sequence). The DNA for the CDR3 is TGTGCCTGGAGTACGGGGGTAGGTGGGGAGCTGTTTTTT. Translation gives CAWSTGVGGELFF.

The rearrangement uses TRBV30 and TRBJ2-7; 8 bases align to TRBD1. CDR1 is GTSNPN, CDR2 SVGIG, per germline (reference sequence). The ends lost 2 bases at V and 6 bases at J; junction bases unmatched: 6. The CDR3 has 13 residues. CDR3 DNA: TGTGCCTGGAGTTGGACAGGGTATGGCGAGCAGTACTTC. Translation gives CAWSWTGYGEQYF.

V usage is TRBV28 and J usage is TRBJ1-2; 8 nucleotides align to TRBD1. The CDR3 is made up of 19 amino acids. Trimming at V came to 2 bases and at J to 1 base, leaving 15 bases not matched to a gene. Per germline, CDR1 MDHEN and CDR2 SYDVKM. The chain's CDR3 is CASSLVNPGQASLNYGYTF. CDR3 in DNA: TGTGCCAGCAGTTTAGTCAACCCGGGACAGGCCTCCCTTAACTATGGCTACACCTTC.

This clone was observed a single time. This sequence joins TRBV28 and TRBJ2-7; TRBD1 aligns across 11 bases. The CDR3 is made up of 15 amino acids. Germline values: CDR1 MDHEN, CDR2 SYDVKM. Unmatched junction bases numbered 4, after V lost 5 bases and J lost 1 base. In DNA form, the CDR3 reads TGTGCCAGCAGTCCCGGGACAGGGGGGTCCTACGAGCAGTACTTC. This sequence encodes CASSPGTGGSYEQYF.